The following is a T cell receptor (beta chain) sequence with its context. The data derive from a study of blood T cell repertoires in COVID-19. For the study at large: Donors in the United States, Italy and Spain gave samples during acute or convalescent COVID-19. Sample material is recorded as cDNA or gDNA derived from T cells, B-cell-depleted T cells, or PBMCs.

Original analysis: By means of reference gene primer amplification, nucleated cell counts were estimated. Sequenced by immunoSEQ multiplex PCR; TCRdb stores in-frame clones only, minus some. The DNA gave D and trimming, while V, J and clone size come from that table. Seen here are 70,000 to 85,000 clones, roughly four fifths observed once, and the top ten hold approximately 12%. CDR3 length: 16 residues. Germline V gene sequence: CDR1 SGHDT, CDR2 YYEEEE. V was clipped by 2 bases and J by 1 base, with 13 bases between them. This sequence joins TRBV5-6 and TRBJ2-4; the D gene is possibly TRBD1 (6 bases). Specimen: peripheral blood. The sequence derives from a man older than 75 with acute or convalescent COVID-19. The CDR3 is CASSLKGQPAKNIQYF. The DNA of the CDR3 is TGTGCCAGCAGCTTAAAAGGACAGCCTGCCAAAAACATTCAGTACTTC.